This is a list of T cell receptor beta chains from one sample in a study of control samples from healthy donors and cancer patients. Profiling relied on immunoSEQ multiplex PCR, and the TCRdb table lists in-frame clones only, not all of them. The sample records tens of thousands of clones, under 95% being singletons. The sequenced sample consisted of PBMCs. These receptors were obtained from a man between 25 and 39 years old with colorectal cancer. CDR3s leave out the opening cysteine and the closing phenylalanine or tryptophan. Fields, in order: J gene, V gene, D gene, CDR3 protein. A D gene is named only where the DNA matches it firmly.

j_call: TRBJ2-5
v_call: TRBV6-5
d_call: -
cdr3_aa: ASRASRDVVKTQY

j_call: TRBJ2-1
v_call: TRBV5-8
d_call: -
cdr3_aa: ASSPGAPGHVHEQF

j_call: TRBJ1-1
v_call: TRBV2
d_call: -
cdr3_aa: ASSEGLRMNTEAF

j_call: TRBJ1-2
v_call: TRBV19
d_call: -
cdr3_aa: ASKRGAIYGYT

j_call: TRBJ2-2
v_call: TRBV4-1
d_call: -
cdr3_aa: ASSQETGDNTGELF

j_call: TRBJ1-1
v_call: TRBV19
d_call: -
cdr3_aa: ASSIVSARNTEAF

j_call: TRBJ2-3
v_call: TRBV7-5
d_call: -
cdr3_aa: VRSLPGTGTDTQY

j_call: TRBJ1-1
v_call: TRBV11-2
d_call: -
cdr3_aa: ASTYGGASAEAF

j_call: TRBJ2-1
v_call: TRBV5-1
d_call: -
cdr3_aa: ASSLETGPNEQF

j_call: TRBJ2-7
v_call: TRBV6-1
d_call: -
cdr3_aa: ASSEALLTGRAYEQY

j_call: TRBJ1-1
v_call: TRBV29-1
d_call: TRBD1
cdr3_aa: SVDQGGNTEAF

j_call: TRBJ1-2
v_call: TRBV2
d_call: TRBD1
cdr3_aa: ASSVSKGAGGDGYT

j_call: TRBJ2-7
v_call: TRBV5-4
d_call: TRBD1
cdr3_aa: ASSGTKPGQASYEQY

j_call: TRBJ1-5
v_call: TRBV10-3
d_call: -
cdr3_aa: ATSPGWSNQPQH

j_call: TRBJ1-1
v_call: TRBV4-1
d_call: TRBD1
cdr3_aa: ASSPRTGGLAEAF

j_call: TRBJ1-2
v_call: TRBV3-1/TRBV3-2
d_call: TRBD1
cdr3_aa: ASSQGGTEGFGYT

j_call: TRBJ2-3
v_call: TRBV12-3/TRBV12-4
d_call: -
cdr3_aa: ASSLAPGILQY

j_call: TRBJ1-1
v_call: TRBV19
d_call: -
cdr3_aa: ASSILWGNTEAF

j_call: TRBJ1-1
v_call: TRBV19
d_call: TRBD1
cdr3_aa: ASSTPGTGPLHSPWNTEAF

j_call: TRBJ2-5
v_call: TRBV2
d_call: TRBD2
cdr3_aa: ASSLVRGEETQY

j_call: TRBJ1-1
v_call: TRBV5-8
d_call: -
cdr3_aa: ASSLGGPTEAF

j_call: TRBJ1-1
v_call: TRBV19
d_call: -
cdr3_aa: ASRDSDFMNTEAF

j_call: TRBJ2-5
v_call: TRBV10-1
d_call: -
cdr3_aa: ASSGTGSGETQY

j_call: TRBJ1-1
v_call: TRBV6-5
d_call: TRBD1
cdr3_aa: ASNRGDGEAF

j_call: TRBJ1-1
v_call: TRBV4-1
d_call: -
cdr3_aa: ASSRVTGMGTEAF

j_call: TRBJ2-1
v_call: TRBV29-1
d_call: -
cdr3_aa: SVAVRYEQF

j_call: TRBJ1-6
v_call: TRBV5-1
d_call: -
cdr3_aa: ASSRQTNRDVSSPLH

j_call: TRBJ2-2
v_call: TRBV7-8
d_call: -
cdr3_aa: ASSLEAGIQLQGTGELF

j_call: TRBJ2-5
v_call: TRBV20-1
d_call: -
cdr3_aa: SASPLQVQETQY

j_call: TRBJ2-1
v_call: TRBV30
d_call: TRBD2
cdr3_aa: AWSVHSDRWVAGGSGAGNEQF

j_call: TRBJ1-2
v_call: TRBV5-1
d_call: -
cdr3_aa: ASSESGPYGYT

j_call: TRBJ1-3
v_call: TRBV18
d_call: TRBD1
cdr3_aa: ASSPLGGLSSGNTIY

j_call: TRBJ2-3
v_call: TRBV4-3
d_call: -
cdr3_aa: ASSSRSGGGTDTQY

j_call: TRBJ1-6
v_call: TRBV5-4
d_call: TRBD1
cdr3_aa: ASIYRDRDYHSPLH

j_call: TRBJ2-5
v_call: TRBV7-8
d_call: -
cdr3_aa: ASSPPSAFGGPETQY

j_call: TRBJ2-3
v_call: TRBV6-2/TRBV6-3
d_call: -
cdr3_aa: ASSYRGIGTDTQY

j_call: TRBJ2-3
v_call: TRBV5-1
d_call: -
cdr3_aa: ASSLVGDPSTDTQY

j_call: TRBJ2-2
v_call: TRBV5-1
d_call: TRBD1
cdr3_aa: ASSHSQGTVTSGELF

j_call: TRBJ1-6
v_call: TRBV7-9
d_call: -
cdr3_aa: ASSLAGAASPLH

j_call: TRBJ2-3
v_call: TRBV10-3
d_call: TRBD2
cdr3_aa: AIRTGGTTSDTQY

j_call: TRBJ1-1
v_call: TRBV2
d_call: -
cdr3_aa: ASRFTGGDTEAF

j_call: TRBJ2-3
v_call: TRBV7-9
d_call: TRBD2
cdr3_aa: ASSYRLAGPSSTDTQY

j_call: TRBJ1-2
v_call: TRBV10-3
d_call: -
cdr3_aa: AISQGSYGYT

j_call: TRBJ1-2
v_call: TRBV5-1
d_call: TRBD1
cdr3_aa: ASSLRDSGGYT

j_call: TRBJ2-7
v_call: TRBV7-2
d_call: -
cdr3_aa: ASSPSLTGEQY

j_call: TRBJ1-2
v_call: TRBV19
d_call: -
cdr3_aa: ASTTGRSYGYT

j_call: TRBJ1-1
v_call: TRBV5-1
d_call: -
cdr3_aa: ASSLAGSDVSEAF

j_call: TRBJ1-1
v_call: TRBV14
d_call: TRBD1
cdr3_aa: ASSQADRALTGAF

j_call: TRBJ1-5
v_call: TRBV6-1
d_call: TRBD1
cdr3_aa: ASSDPQGAGQPQH

j_call: TRBJ2-7
v_call: TRBV9
d_call: -
cdr3_aa: ASSVSGRESYEQY

j_call: TRBJ1-2
v_call: TRBV5-4
d_call: TRBD1
cdr3_aa: ASSFGTVPGYT

j_call: TRBJ1-3
v_call: TRBV4-3
d_call: -
cdr3_aa: ASSQDRAGASGNTIY

j_call: TRBJ2-6
v_call: TRBV24-1
d_call: -
cdr3_aa: ATSDFKAGANVLT

j_call: TRBJ2-3
v_call: TRBV19
d_call: -
cdr3_aa: ASSPTAGPADTQY

j_call: TRBJ1-2
v_call: TRBV5-4
d_call: -
cdr3_aa: ASSLDGRGYT